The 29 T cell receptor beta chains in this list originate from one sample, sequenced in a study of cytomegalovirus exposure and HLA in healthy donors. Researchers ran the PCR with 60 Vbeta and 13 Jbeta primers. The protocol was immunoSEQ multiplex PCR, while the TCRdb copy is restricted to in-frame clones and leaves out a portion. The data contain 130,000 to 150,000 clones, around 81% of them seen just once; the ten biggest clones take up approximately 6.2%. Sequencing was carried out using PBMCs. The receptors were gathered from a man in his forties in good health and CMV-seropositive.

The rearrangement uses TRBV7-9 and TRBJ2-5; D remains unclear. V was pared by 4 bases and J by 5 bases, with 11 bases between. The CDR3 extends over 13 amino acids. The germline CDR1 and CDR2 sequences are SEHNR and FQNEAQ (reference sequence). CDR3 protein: CASSSSGPETQYF. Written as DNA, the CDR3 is TGTGCCAGCAGCTCCTCGGGTCCCGAGACCCAGTACTTC.

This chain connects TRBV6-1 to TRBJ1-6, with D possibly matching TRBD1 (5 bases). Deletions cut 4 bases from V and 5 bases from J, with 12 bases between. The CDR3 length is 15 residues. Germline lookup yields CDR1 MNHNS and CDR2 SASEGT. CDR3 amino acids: CASSARTPNNSPLHF. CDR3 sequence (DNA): TGTGCCAGCAGTGCGAGGACACCTAATAATTCACCCCTCCACTTT.

The CDR3 region is CASSHGTGGSDQPQHF. CDR3 sequence (DNA): TGTGCCAGCAGCCACGGGACAGGGGGCTCGGATCAGCCCCAGCATTTT. This rearrangement joins TRBV5-4 to TRBJ1-5; TRBD1 matches 12 bases. This CDR3 contains 16 residues. Germline CDR1 is SGHNT and CDR2 is YYREEE (reference sequence). Trimming at V came to 4 bases and at J to 5 bases, leaving 7 bases not matched to a gene. Based on the CDR3 plus reference TRBV5-4 and TRBJ1-5, the full variable domain is ETGVTQSPTHLIKTRGQQVTLRCSSQSGHNTVSWYQQALGQGPQFIFQYYREEENGRGNFPPRFSGLQFPNYSSELNVNALELDDSALYLCASSHGTGGSDQPQHFGDGTRLSIL.

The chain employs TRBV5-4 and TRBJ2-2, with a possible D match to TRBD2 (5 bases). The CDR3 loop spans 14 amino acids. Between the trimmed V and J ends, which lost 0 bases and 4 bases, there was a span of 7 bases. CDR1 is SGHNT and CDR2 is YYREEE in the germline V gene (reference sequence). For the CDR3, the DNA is TGTGCCAGCAGCTTGGTAACTAGCACCGGGGAGCTGTTTTTT. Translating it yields CASSLVTSTGELFF. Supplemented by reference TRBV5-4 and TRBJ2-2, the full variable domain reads ETGVTQSPTHLIKTRGQQVTLRCSSQSGHNTVSWYQQALGQGPQFIFQYYREEENGRGNFPPRFSGLQFPNYSSELNVNALELDDSALYLCASSLVTSTGELFFGEGSRLTVL.

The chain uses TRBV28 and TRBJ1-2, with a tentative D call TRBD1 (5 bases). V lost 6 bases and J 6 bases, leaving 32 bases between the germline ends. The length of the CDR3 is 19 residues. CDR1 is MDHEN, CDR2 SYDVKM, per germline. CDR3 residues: CASSFTARSLDAGRDGYTF. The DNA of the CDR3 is TGTGCCAGCAGCTTCACCGCCCGGTCCCTTGACGCAGGGCGAGATGGCTACACCTTC.

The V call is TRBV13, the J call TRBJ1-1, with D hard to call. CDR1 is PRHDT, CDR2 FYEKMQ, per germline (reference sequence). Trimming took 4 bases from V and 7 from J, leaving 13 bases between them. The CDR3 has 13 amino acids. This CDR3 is CASSSEGILEAFF. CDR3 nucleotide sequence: TGTGCCAGCAGCTCGGAGGGTATCCTTGAAGCTTTCTTT. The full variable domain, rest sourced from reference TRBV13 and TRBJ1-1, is AAGVIQSPRHLIKEKRETATLKCYPIPRHDTVYWYQQGPGQDPQFLISFYEKMQSDKGSIPDRFSAQQFSDYHSELNMSSLELGDSALYFCASSSEGILEAFFGQGTRLTVV.

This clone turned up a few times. This CDR3 reads CASSFVRSSPTDTQYF. DNA of the CDR3: TGTGCCAGCAGTTTCGTAAGGTCTAGCCCCACAGATACGCAGTATTTT. The chain carries TRBV27 and TRBJ2-3; a possible D gene is TRBD2 (5 bases). The ends were cut back, 3 bases at V and 2 bases at J, with 15 bases in the middle. The CDR3 contains 16 residues. Germline V lookup: CDR1 MNHEY, CDR2 SMNVEV (reference sequence).

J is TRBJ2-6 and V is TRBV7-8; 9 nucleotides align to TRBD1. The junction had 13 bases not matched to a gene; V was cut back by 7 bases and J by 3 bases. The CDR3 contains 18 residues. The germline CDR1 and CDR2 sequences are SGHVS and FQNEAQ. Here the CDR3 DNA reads TGTGCCAGCACCCTCCGGGACAGGGTATCTCTTGGGGCCAACGTCCTGACTTTC. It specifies CASTLRDRVSLGANVLTF.

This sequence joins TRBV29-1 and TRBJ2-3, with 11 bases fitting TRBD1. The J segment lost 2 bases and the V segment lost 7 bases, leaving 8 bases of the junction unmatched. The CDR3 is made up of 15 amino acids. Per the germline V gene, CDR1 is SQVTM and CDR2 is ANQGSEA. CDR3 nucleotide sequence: TGCAGCGCCGAAGGACAGGGGGCGAACACAGATACGCAGTATTTT. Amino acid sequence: CSAEGQGANTDTQYF.

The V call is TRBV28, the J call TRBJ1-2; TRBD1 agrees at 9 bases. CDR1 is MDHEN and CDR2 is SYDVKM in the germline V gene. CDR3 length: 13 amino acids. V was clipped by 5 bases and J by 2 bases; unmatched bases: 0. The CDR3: CASSTGGNYGYTF. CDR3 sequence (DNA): TGTGCCAGCAGTACAGGGGGCAACTATGGCTACACCTTC.

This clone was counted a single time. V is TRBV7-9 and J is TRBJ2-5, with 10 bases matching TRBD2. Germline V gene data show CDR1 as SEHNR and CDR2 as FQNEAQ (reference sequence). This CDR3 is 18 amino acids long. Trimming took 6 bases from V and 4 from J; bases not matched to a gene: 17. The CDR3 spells CASSSVPAGGPLRETQYF. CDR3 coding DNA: TGTGCCAGCAGTTCAGTCCCAGCGGGAGGGCCGCTCAGAGAGACCCAGTACTTC.

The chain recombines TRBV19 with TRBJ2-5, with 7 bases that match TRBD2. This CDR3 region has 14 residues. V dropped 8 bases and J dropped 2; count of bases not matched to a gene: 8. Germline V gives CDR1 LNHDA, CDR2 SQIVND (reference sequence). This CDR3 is CASGAGGGQETQYF. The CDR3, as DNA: TGTGCCAGTGGTGCTGGGGGGGGGCAAGAGACCCAGTACTTC.

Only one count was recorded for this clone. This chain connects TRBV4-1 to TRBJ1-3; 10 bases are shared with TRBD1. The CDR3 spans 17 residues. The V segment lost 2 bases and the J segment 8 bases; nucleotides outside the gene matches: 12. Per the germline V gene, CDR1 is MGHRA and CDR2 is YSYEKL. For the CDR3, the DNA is TGCGCCAGCAGCCAATTTACGCGCGGGACAGGGGTGGACACCATATATTTT. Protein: CASSQFTRGTGVDTIYF.

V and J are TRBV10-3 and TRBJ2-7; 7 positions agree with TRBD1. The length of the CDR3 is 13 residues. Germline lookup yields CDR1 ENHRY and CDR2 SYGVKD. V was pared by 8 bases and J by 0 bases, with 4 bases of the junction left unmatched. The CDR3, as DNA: TGTGCCATCGGGGACAGTCCCTCCTACGAGCAGTACTTC. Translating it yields CAIGDSPSYEQYF.

CDR3 DNA sequence: TGTGCCACCAGCAGTAACAGGGTGAACACTGAAGCTTTCTTT. Its translation is CATSSNRVNTEAFF. The rearrangement links TRBV15 to TRBJ1-1; perhaps TRBD1 as D (6 bases). Germline V gives CDR1 LNHNV, CDR2 YYDKDF (reference sequence). CDR3 length: 14 amino acids. The V and J ends lost 3 bases and 0 bases respectively, with 8 bases between them.

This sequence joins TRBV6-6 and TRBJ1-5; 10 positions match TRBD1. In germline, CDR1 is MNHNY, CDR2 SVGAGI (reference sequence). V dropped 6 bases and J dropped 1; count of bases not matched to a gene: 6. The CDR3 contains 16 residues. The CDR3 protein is CASSPRDRGSNQPQHF. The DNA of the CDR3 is TGTGCCAGCAGCCCCCGGGACAGGGGAAGCAATCAGCCCCAGCATTTT.

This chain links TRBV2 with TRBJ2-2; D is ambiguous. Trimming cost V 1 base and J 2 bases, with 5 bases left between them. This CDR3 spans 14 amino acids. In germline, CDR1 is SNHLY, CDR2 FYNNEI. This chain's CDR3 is CASSEVRNTGELFF. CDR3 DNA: TGTGCCAGCAGTGAAGTTAGAAACACCGGGGAGCTGTTTTTT.

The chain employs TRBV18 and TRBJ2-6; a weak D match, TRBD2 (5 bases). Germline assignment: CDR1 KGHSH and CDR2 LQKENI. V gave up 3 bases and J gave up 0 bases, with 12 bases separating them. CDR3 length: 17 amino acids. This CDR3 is CASSPEGSNSGANVLTF. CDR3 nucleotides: TGTGCCAGCTCACCTGAGGGATCTAACTCTGGGGCCAACGTCCTGACTTTC.

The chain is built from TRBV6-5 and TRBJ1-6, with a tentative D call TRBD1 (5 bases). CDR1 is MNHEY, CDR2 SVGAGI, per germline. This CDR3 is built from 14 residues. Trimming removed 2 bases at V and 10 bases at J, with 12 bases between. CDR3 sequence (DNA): TGTGCCAGCAGTTACCGGGGGACTAGGTCACCCCTCCACTTT. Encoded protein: CASSYRGTRSPLHF.

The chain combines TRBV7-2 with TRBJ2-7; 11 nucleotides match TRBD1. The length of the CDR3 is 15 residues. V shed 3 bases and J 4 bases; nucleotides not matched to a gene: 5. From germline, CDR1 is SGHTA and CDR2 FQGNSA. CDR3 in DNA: TGTGCCAGCAGCTTTCAAGGGACAGGGGGATACGAGCAGTACTTC. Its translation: CASSFQGTGGYEQYF.

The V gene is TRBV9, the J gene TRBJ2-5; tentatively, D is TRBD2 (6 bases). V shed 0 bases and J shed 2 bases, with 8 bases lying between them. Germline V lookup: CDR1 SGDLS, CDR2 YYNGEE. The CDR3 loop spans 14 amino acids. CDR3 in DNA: TGTGCCAGCAGCGTAGGGGGGGTTCAAGAGACCCAGTACTTC. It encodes CASSVGGVQETQYF.

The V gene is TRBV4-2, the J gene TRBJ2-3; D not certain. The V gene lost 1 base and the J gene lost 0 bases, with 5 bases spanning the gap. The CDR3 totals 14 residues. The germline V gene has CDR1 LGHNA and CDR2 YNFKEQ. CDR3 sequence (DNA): TGTGCCAGCAGCCAAGCGACTAGCACAGATACGCAGTATTTT. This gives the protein CASSQATSTDTQYF.

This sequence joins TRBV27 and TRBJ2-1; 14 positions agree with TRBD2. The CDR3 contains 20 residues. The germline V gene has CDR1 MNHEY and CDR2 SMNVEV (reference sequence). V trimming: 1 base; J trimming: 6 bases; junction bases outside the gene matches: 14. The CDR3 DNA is TGTGCCAGCAGTTTATTCGATGCCGGACTAGCGGGGGGCCTCTCCAATGAGCAGTTCTTC. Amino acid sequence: CASSLFDAGLAGGLSNEQFF.

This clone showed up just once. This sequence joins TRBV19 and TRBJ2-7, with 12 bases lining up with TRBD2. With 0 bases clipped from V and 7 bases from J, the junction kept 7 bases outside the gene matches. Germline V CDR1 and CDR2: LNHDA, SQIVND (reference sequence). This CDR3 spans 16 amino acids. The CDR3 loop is CASSIDLAGGPWEQYF. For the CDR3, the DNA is TGTGCCAGTAGTATAGACCTAGCGGGAGGGCCCTGGGAGCAGTACTTC.

CDR3 sequence: CASSVGQARSTDTQYF. In DNA, the CDR3 is TGTGCCAGCAGCGTGGGACAGGCCCGTAGCACAGATACGCAGTATTTT. The genes are TRBV9 and TRBJ2-3; 8 bases line up with TRBD1. This CDR3 contains 16 residues. Trimming at V came to 2 bases and at J to 0 bases, leaving 5 bases not matched to a gene. In germline, CDR1 is SGDLS, CDR2 YYNGEE.

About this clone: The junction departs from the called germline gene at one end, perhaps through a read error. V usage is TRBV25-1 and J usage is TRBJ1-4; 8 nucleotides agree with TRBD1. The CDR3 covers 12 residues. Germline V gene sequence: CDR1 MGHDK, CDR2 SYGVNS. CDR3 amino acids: CASSESGQGRVF. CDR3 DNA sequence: TGTGCCAGCAGTGAATCCGGACAGGGTCGCGTCTTT.

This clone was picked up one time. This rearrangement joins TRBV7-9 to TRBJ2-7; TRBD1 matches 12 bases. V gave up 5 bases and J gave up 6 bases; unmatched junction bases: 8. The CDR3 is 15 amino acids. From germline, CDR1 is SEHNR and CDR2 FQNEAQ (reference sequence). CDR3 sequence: CASSLTGTGGSEQYF. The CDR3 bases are TGTGCCAGCAGCCTTACCGGGACAGGGGGCAGCGAGCAGTACTTC. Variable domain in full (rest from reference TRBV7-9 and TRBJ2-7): DTGVSQNPRHKITKRGQNVTFRCDPISEHNRLYWYRQTLGQGPEFLTYFQNEAQLEKSRLLSDRFSAERPKGSFSTLEIQRTEQGDSAMYLCASSLTGTGGSEQYFGPGTRLTVT.

CDR3 coding DNA: TGCGCCAGCAGCACCGGACAGTCGAGTAACTCCTACAATGAGCAGTTCTTC. It encodes CASSTGQSSNSYNEQFF. The V and J genes are TRBV5-1 and TRBJ2-1, with D maybe TRBD1 (6 bases). Trimming pared 4 bases from V and 0 bases from J, leaving 17 bases between. Germline V lookup: CDR1 SGHRS, CDR2 YFSETQ. The CDR3 runs to 17 residues.

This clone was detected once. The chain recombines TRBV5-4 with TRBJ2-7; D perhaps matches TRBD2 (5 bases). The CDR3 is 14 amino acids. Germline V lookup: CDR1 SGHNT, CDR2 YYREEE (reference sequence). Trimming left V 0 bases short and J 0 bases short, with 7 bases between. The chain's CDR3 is CASSLGGSSYEQYF. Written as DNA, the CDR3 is TGTGCCAGCAGCTTGGGAGGGAGCTCCTACGAGCAGTACTTC.